Included here is one TCR beta chain sequence, with context. No antigen is known for it. A patient was excluded if there was uncontrolled infection, other autoimmune disease, pregnancy or lactation. The data originate from a study of T cells in Graves' hyperthyroidism and ophthalmopathy. Overall study results and limits: In blood, most of the thyroid clonotypes expanded above 0.001 were also present.

The CDR3 is made up of 14 amino acids. The J segment lost 6 bases and the V segment lost 6 bases, leaving 10 bases of the junction unmatched. The CDR3 regions of TCR beta were amplified from RNA transcripts. The HTBI primer set drove a first-round RT-PCR of the TCR CDR3. TCRdb re-analysed the multiplex PCR reads in MiXCR, keeping a single row per CDR3 protein. This table has 300,000 to 450,000 distinct CDR3 sequences, roughly 15% appearing once. The rearrangement links TRBV12-3 or TRBV12-4 to TRBJ2-5; TRBD2 matches 7 bases. This TCR came from a woman aged 30 to 39 with Graves' ophthalmopathy. Material for sequencing was blood. CDR3 sequence reads: CASSPWGGSQTQYF. In DNA form, the CDR3 reads TGTGCCAGCAGCCCGTGGGGGGGAAGTCAGACCCAGTACTTC.